The source of this T cell receptor (beta chain) is a study of T cells in tuberculosis. Using immunoSEQ multiplex PCR, the repertoire was profiled, and TCRdb retains in-frame clones only, with some absent. The sample includes about 24,000 clones, around 95% of them seen just once. Remarks on this clone: What it binds is unknown.

Study-wide points: GMM-specific TCRs were nearer to active tuberculosis alpha repertoires, suggesting expansion.

The CDR3 has 13 residues. The germline V and J ends were trimmed by 7 bases and 7 bases, with 16 bases remaining between them. Germline CDR1 and CDR2: MNHEY and SMNVEV (reference sequence). The chain combines TRBV27 with TRBJ1-1; TRBD1 might be the D (5 bases). The specimen was PBMCs. The TCR was taken from a donor aged 5-35 years with latent tuberculosis or without tuberculosis infection. DNA for the CDR3: TGTGCCAGCAAAATTGGGGGAGGAGGTGAAGCTTTCTTT. This codes for CASKIGGGGEAFF.